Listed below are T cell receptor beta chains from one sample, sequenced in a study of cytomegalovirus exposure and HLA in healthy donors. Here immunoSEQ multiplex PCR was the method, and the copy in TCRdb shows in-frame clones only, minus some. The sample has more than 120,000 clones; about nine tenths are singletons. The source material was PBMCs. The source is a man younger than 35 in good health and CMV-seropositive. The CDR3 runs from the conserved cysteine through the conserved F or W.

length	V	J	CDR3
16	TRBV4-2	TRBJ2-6	CASTPGALSGANVLTF
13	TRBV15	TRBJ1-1	CATRGSGGYEAFF
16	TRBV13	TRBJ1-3	CASSSSDRANGNTIYF
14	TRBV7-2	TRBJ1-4	CASSSGQGTEKLFF
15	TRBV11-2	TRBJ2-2	CASSLASGHTGELFF
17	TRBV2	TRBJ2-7	CASRARQGPLSFYEQYF
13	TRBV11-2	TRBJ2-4	CASSLVPLNIQYF
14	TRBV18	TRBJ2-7	CASSPGLAGYEQYF
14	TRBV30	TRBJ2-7	CAWTRGQLSYEQYF
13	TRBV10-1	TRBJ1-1	CASSPAGLSEAFF
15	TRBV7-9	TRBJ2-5	CASSRGSGAEETQYF
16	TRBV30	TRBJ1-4	CAWVDPGGPTNEKLFF
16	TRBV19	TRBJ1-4	CASSIAPGRDNEKLFF
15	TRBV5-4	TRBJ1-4	CASSSPDSAYEKLFF
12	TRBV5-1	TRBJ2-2	CASNYNTGELFF
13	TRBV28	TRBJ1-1	CASSFRGYTEAFF
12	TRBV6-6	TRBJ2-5	CASGGKQETQYF
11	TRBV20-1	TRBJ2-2	CSVLEAGELFF
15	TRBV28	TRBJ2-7	CASSLLRQGASEQYF
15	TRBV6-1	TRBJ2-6	CASRRDSSGANVLTF
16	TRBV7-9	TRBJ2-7	CASSLAGTSGSNEQYF
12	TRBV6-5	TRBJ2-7	CASSSGGYEQYF
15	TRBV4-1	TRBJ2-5	CASSQGTVIQETQYF
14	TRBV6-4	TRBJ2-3	CASSRTGEADTQYF
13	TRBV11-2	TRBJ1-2	CASRDPGYYGYTF
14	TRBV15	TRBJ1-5	CATSRTGHNQPQHF
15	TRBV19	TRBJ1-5	CASSIFGGSGQPQHF
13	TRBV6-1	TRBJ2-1	CASRHISNGEQFF
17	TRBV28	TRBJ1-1	CASSSKPPGQSGTEAFF
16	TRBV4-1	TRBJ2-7	CASSHLQGQGKDEQYF
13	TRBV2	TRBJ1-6	CASIRGREGPLHF
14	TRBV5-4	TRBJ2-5	CASSSGGRGETQYF
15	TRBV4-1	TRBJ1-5	CASSPWTGSNQPQHF
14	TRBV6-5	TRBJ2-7	CASSPNTPPYEQYF
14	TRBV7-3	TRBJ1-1	CASSSQGMNTEAFF
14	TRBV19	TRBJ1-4	CASSDGGTGEKLFF
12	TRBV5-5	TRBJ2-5	CASRGLDETQYF
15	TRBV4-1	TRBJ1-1	CASSQNPRSDTEAFF
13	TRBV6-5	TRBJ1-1	CATYRGMNTEAFF
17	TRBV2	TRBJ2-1	CASRVQNREPTYNEQFF
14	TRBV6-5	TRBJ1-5	CASRSGGSGQPQHF
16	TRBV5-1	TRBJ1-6	CASSSGTEPYNSPLHF
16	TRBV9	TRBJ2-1	CASSASPLAGGSEQFF
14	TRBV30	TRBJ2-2	CAFSSGSGTGELFF
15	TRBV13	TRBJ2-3	CATRWTSGGTDTQYF
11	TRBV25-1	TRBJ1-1	CASSGRQGIGF
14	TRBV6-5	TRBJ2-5	CASSYSNVVETQYF
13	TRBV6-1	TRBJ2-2	CASSAGRSGELFF
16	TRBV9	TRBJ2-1	CASSVGRGGSYNEQFF
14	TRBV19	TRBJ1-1	CASTMGRGITEAFF
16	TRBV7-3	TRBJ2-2	CASRSLRQGITGELFF
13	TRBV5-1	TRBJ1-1	CASSVGVYTEAFF
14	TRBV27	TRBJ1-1	CASSTSQGGTEAFF
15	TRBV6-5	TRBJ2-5	CASSYSPGQRSTQYF
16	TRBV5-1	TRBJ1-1	CASWTGTDVSNTEAFF